This T cell receptor beta chain was identified during a study of read filtering for tumor transcriptome and immune sequencing. This clonotype was counted ten times or more. V was trimmed by 4 bases and J by 3 bases, leaving 13 bases between them. Per the germline V gene, CDR1 is MDHEN and CDR2 is SYDVKM. The CDR3 covers 15 residues. Molecular barcoded adaptors covering alpha/delta and beta/gamma chains were used on roughly 400 ng RNA. TCRdb analysed the reads with MiXCR anew, one entry per CDR3 protein. The sample holds about 57,000 distinct CDR3 sequences, 20% to 25% seen once. The source of this sequence is a donor aged 40 or over with multiple myeloma. The rearrangement links TRBV28 to TRBJ2-1; D is possibly TRBD1 (7 bases). The source material was a population of CD138-negative cells sorted from bone marrow. The CDR3 spells CASSSGDSRYNEQFF. CDR3 DNA: TGTGCCAGCAGTTCGGGGGACAGCCGCTACAATGAGCAGTTCTTC. Drawing the rest from reference TRBV28 and TRBJ2-1, the complete variable domain is DVKVTQSSRYLVKRTGEKVFLECVQDMDHENMFWYRQDPGLGLRLIYFSYDVKMKEKGDIPEGYSVSREKKERFSLILESASTNQTSMYLCASSSGDSRYNEQFFGPGTRLTVL.